This TCR beta chain was recorded in a study of beta chain features in type 1 diabetes (dated by TCRdb to the late 2010s). Looking at the study overall: Mean age, gender distribution, total cell number and subset yield did not differ between patients and healthy donors. In the study, TCRB repertoires of sorted circulating CD4+ T cell subsets from recently diagnosed type 1 diabetes patients were compared with those of matched healthy donors. Naive and central memory subsets were obtained from all 30 or so donors, but regulatory and stem cell-like memory subsets were isolated from only 8 patients and roughly eight healthy donors. A total of under 120,000,000 sorted cells were examined across all samples, and RNA yield correlated strongly with the number of cells per subset. Paper-wide results and their limitations: In all four CD4+ subsets, TCRB CDR3 length was moderately but significantly shorter in type 1 diabetes patients. Because cDNA was sequenced instead of genomic DNA, highly expressing activated cells could be over-represented, though the groups showed no difference in activation or CD3 levels. Shorter templates might have been favored by PCR, but patient and control samples were amplified and corrected together, so both groups would have been affected equally by any skew. HLA sub-analyses involved small numbers of individuals, so any influence of HLA type on TCRB rearrangement remained unresolved. Naive, central memory and regulatory TCRB repertoires appeared to be more alike among patients than among healthy donors. Patients with type 1 diabetes made fewer insertions and deleted more nucleotides at VDJ recombination sites, implying thymic rearrangement abnormalities.

Each donor gave one peripheral blood draw, averaging about 120 mL, which was collected into heparinised tubes. A BD FACSAria II was used to sort naive, central memory, regulatory and stem cell-like memory CD4+ T cells with a panel that included CD45RO, CCR7, CD25, CD127, CD95 and CD27. All sorted populations exceeded 95% purity. PBMCs were isolated immediately by Lymphoprep density gradient centrifugation and stained directly without culture. So that batch effects would be minimized, each experiment stained and sorted samples in pairs, pairing one healthy donor with one patient. The junction carries 6 bases between V and J, which are trimmed by 1 base and 6 bases respectively. Based on the germline V gene, the CDR1 and CDR2 sequences are SNHLY and FYNNEI. The CDR3 goes from the cysteine to the phenylalanine over 13 residues. Only the CDR3 DNA is retained, 39 bases long and in frame from the first base.

Note on this clone: Its recognized antigen is unknown. The record has no base qualities; no much larger clone is one base away.

The entire amount of isolated RNA was reverse transcribed using the High Capacity cDNA Reverse Transcription Kit, so the sequenced TCRB transcripts were expressed ones. Deep immunoSEQ sequencing was applied to naive, central memory and regulatory T cell samples, giving an average of approximately 3.8 million total reads per sample. Sorted cells were lysed in RLT buffer and RNA was extracted with DNase-treated RNeasy Micro or Mini kits, depending on cell number. To prevent cross-contamination, every cell subset was processed on its own, while patient and healthy donor samples were processed together. TCRB sequences were amplified from cDNA with the immunoSEQ multiplex PCR, producing 87-bp fragments spanning the CDR3 region. Amplicons were sequenced on the Illumina HiSeq platform. The paper's data handling went like this. PCR bias was computationally corrected using synthetic template baselines, reads within Hamming distance 2 were collapsed, and singletons that could not be merged were discarded. Reads were aligned against IMGT so that V, D and J genes, CDR3 length and insertions or deletions at six rearrangement sites could be assigned. Within each subset, clonotype counts were normalized to sorted cell number, and only after that were true diversity and Gini coefficients computed with the tcR R package. The overlap coefficient, calculated on TCRB nucleotide sequences, was used to measure repertoire sharing. As a proxy for the pre-selection repertoire, out-of-frame TCRB sequences from naive cells were analyzed. Entries here come from immuneACCESS through TCRdb and include only in-frame sequences with V and J called. Some clones fail to appear in such tables; in the studies checked, an unresolved V gene covers under half of the shortfall, and the cause of the remainder is unknown. V and J calls and clone size are copied from that table; D and trimming were computed from the DNA. The sample includes some 900,000 clones, with about 17% observed a single time. Together, the top ten hold 0.023% of the sample.

The sample was naive CD4+ T cells from blood. According to the study, the label for this sample's cell subset or site signals: true naive CD4+ T cells. This TCR derives from a woman aged 18-29 years in good health. The chain links TRBV2 with TRBJ2-2, with the D gene not confidently named. CDR3 region: CASSEEHAGELFF. Here is the DNA: TGTGCCAGCAGTGAAGAACATGCCGGGGAGCTGTTTTTT.